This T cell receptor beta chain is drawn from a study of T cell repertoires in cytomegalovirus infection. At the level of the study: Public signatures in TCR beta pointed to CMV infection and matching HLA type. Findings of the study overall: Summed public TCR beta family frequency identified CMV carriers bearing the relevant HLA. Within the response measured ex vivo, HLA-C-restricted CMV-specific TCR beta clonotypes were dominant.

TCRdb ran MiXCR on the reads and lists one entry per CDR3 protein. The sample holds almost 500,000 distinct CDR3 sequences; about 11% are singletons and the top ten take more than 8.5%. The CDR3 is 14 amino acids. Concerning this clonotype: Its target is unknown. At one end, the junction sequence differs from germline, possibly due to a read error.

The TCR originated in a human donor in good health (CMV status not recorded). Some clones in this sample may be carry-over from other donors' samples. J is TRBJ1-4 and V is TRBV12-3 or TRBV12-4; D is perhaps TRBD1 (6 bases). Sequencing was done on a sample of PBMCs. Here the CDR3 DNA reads TGTGCCAACAGTTTCTCACAGGGAGTTGAAAAACTGTTTTTT. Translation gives CANSFSQGVEKLFF.